The source of this T cell receptor (beta chain) is a study of blood T cell repertoires in COVID-19. On the study more broadly: Samples representing acute and convalescent COVID-19 were sourced from the United States, Italy and Spain.

In the original processing: The authors estimated nucleated cell counts from reference gene primer amplification. Sequenced by immunoSEQ multiplex PCR; TCRdb stores in-frame clones only, minus some. The V and J calls and clone size come from that table; D and trimming were worked out from the DNA. The sample lists hundreds of thousands of clones, 86% occurring once. This CDR3 has 14 amino acids. Unmatched junction bases numbered 5, after V lost 5 bases and J lost 5 bases. From germline, CDR1 is SGHTA and CDR2 FQGNSA. The chain combines TRBV7-2 with TRBJ1-4; 7 nucleotides agree with TRBD1. Specimen: peripheral blood. This clonotype was obtained from a woman aged 45-65 years with acute or convalescent COVID-19. DNA for the CDR3: TGTGCCAGCAGCCCCGGGACAGCGAATGAAAAACTGTTTTTT. Its protein product is CASSPGTANEKLFF.